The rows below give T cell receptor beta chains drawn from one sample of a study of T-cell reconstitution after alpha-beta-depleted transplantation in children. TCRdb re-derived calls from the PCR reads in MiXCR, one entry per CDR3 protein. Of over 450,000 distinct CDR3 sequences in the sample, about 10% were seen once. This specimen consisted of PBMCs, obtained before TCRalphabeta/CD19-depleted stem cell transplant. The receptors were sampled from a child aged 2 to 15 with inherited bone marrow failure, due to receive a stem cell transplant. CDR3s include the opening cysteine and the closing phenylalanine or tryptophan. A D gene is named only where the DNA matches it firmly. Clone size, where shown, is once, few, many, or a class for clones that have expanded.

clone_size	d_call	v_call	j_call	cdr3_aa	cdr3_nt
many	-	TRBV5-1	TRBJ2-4	CASSLASASNIQYF	TGCGCCAGCAGCTTGGCCTCAGCGTCAAACATTCAGTACTTC
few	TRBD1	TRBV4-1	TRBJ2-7	CASSQEDWNLFGQGELSSYEQYF	TGCGCCAGCAGCCAAGAAGACTGGAACCTCTTTGGACAGGGGGAGTTGAGCTCCTACGAGCAGTACTTC
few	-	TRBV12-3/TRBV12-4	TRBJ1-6	CASSLGVGRPLHF	TGTGCCAGCAGTTTAGGCGTCGGAAGGCCCCTCCACTTT
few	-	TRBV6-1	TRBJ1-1	CASSVWTEAFF	TGTGCCAGCAGTGTGTGGACTGAAGCTTTCTTT
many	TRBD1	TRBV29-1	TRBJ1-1	CSVGWAGGTEAFF	TGCAGCGTTGGTTGGGCAGGGGGCACTGAAGCTTTCTTT
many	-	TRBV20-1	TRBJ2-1	CSARVFGGARYNEQFF	TGCAGTGCTAGGGTCTTCGGGGGAGCCCGTTACAATGAGCAGTTCTTC
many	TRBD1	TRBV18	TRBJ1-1	CASSKTGMAEAFF	TGTGCCAGCTCAAAGACAGGGATGGCTGAAGCTTTCTTT
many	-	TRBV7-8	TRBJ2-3	CASSPRLGPTDTQYF	TGTGCCAGCAGCCCCCGCCTGGGCCCCACAGATACGCAGTATTTT
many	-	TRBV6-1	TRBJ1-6	CASSETGGHSPLHF	TGTGCCAGCAGTGAGACAGGAGGTCACTCACCCCTCCACTTT
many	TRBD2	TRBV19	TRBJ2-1	CASSMGLAGGFSSYNEQFF	TGTGCCAGTAGTATGGGGCTAGCGGGAGGGTTCAGCTCCTACAATGAGCAGTTCTTC
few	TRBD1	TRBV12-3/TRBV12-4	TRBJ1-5	CASTQGGYSQPQHF	TGTGCCAGCACCCAGGGGGGGTACAGCCAGCCCCAGCATTTT
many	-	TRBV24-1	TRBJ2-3	CATSPFAASTDTQYF	TGTGCCACCAGCCCCTTTGCGGCTAGCACAGATACGCAGTATTTT
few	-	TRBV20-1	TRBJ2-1	CSARKSSGGAFYEQFF	TGCAGTGCTAGAAAATCCTCCGGGGGCGCTTTCTATGAGCAGTTCTTC
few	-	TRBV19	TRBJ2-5	CASSKWVQETQYF	TGTGCCAGTAGTAAGTGGGTTCAAGAGACCCAGTACTTC
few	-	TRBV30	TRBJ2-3	CAWSGGSVSTDTQYF	TGTGCCTGGAGTGGGGGATCGGTAAGCACAGATACGCAGTATTTT
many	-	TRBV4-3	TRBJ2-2	CASSPRPGPVISGELFF	TGCGCCAGCAGCCCCCGACCGGGACCCGTTATATCCGGGGAGCTGTTTTTT
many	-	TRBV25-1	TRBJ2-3	CASSEYRRENTDTQYF	TGTGCCAGCAGTGAATATAGGAGGGAAAACACAGATACGCAGTATTTT
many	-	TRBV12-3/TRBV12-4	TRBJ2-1	CASSPVAGDYPLNEQFF	TGTGCCAGCAGTCCCGTCGCGGGTGACTATCCCCTTAATGAGCAGTTCTTC
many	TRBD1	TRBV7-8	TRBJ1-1	CASRYQGAIRTEAFF	TGTGCCAGCAGATACCAGGGGGCGATTAGGACTGAAGCTTTCTTT
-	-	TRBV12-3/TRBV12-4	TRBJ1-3	CASRAGEIRNTIYF	TGTGCCAGCAGGGCAGGGGAAATCAGAAACACCATATATTTT
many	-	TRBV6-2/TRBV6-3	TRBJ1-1	CASSSPPDGRSEAFF	TGTGCCAGCTCCTCACCCCCCGACGGCCGGTCGGAAGCTTTCTTT